Sequencing of this T cell receptor (beta chain) was carried out in a study of blood T cell repertoires in COVID-19. On the study more broadly: The study drew acute and convalescent COVID-19 samples from the United States, Italy and Spain. Sample material is recorded as cDNA or gDNA derived from T cells, B-cell-depleted T cells, or PBMCs.

The CDR3 covers 15 residues. Trimming cost V 1 base and J 0 bases, with 10 bases left between them. CDR1 and CDR2 (germline): SGHRS, YFSETQ. As handled by the study authors: Nucleated cell number was recorded as an estimate derived from reference gene primer amplification. Method: immunoSEQ multiplex PCR; TCRdb's copy keeps in-frame clones and lacks some. V, J and clone size derive from that table, while D and trimming were established from the DNA sequence. The sample comprises 200,000 to 300,000 clones, 86% of which are singletons, and approximately 9.8% rests with the top ten. This receptor was identified in a man aged 35-49 years who had recovered from COVID-19. Sample: peripheral blood. The V and J genes are TRBV5-1 and TRBJ2-5; TRBD1 might be the D (5 bases). Here the CDR3 DNA reads TGCGCCAGCAGCTTGTGGGCAGGGCACCAAGAGACCCAGTACTTC. As protein: CASSLWAGHQETQYF.